Following are 11 T cell receptor beta chains from one sample sequenced in a study of T cells after yellow fever vaccination. TCRdb passed the 5' RACE reads through MiXCR, listing each CDR3 protein once. The profile covers 110,000 to 150,000 distinct CDR3 sequences, with less than 8.5% appearing a single time and approximately 0.59% taken by the ten largest. The source material was CD4+ T cells sorted from PBMCs, sampled 10 days after the yellow fever booster vaccination. The receptor source for this set is a man aged 25 to 45 who received the YFV17D yellow fever vaccine.

This clonotype came up many times. The chain carries TRBV3-1 and TRBJ2-1; possibly TRBD2 for D (5 bases). Germline loops: CDR1 LGHDT, CDR2 YNNKEL (reference sequence). V lost 3 bases to trimming and J lost 10 bases, with 19 bases between them. CDR3 length equals 15 residues. CDR3 amino acids: CASSHTGGFLREQFF. The CDR3 nucleotides read TGTGCCAGCAGCCACACGGGCGGGTTCCTCAGAGAGCAGTTCTTC.

This clonotype was found many times. The chain joins TRBV20-1 to TRBJ2-1; TRBD1 is a possible D gene (5 bases). V lost 3 bases, J lost 10 bases, and 7 bases lay in between. Germline loops: CDR1 DFQATT, CDR2 SNEGSKA (reference sequence). This CDR3 is built from 10 residues. The DNA of the CDR3 is TGCAGTGCTAGCAGGGTGGAGCAGTTCTTC. It yields the protein CSASRVEQFF.

Many counts were recorded for this clonotype. The rearrangement joins TRBV5-4 to TRBJ2-6; TRBD2 aligns across 12 bases. The V and J ends lost 1 base and 3 bases, in that order; junction bases with no gene match: 17. Germline CDR1 reads SGHNT; CDR2 reads YYREEE (reference sequence). The CDR3 loop spans 22 amino acids. As DNA, the CDR3 is TGTGCCAGCAGCTTGACCTATATCACGAAGCTAGCGGGAGGGGTTGGGGCCAACGTCCTGACTTTC. This encodes CASSLTYITKLAGGVGANVLTF.

The CDR3, as DNA: TGTGCCAGCGGGGCCCTTAGCACAGATACGCAGTATTTT. It yields the protein CASGALSTDTQYF. The chain is built from TRBV6-5 and TRBJ2-3; D is possibly TRBD1 (5 bases). Trimming stripped 8 bases from V and 0 bases from J, with 9 bases between. Germline values: CDR1 MNHEY, CDR2 SVGAGI. The CDR3 totals 13 residues.

This clonotype turned up a few times. This chain connects TRBV10-1 to TRBJ1-1, with 9 bases aligning to TRBD1. Trimming at V came to 10 bases and at J to 5 bases, leaving 8 bases not matched to a gene. Germline values: CDR1 WNHNN, CDR2 SYGVQD (reference sequence). The CDR3 contains 13 residues. CDR3: CATRTGVGTEAFF. DNA for the CDR3: TGCGCCACGAGGACAGGGGTGGGAACTGAAGCTTTCTTT.

This clonotype was counted at least ten times. The J gene is TRBJ2-7, the V gene TRBV7-9; D not certain. CDR1 and CDR2 from the germline V gene are SEHNR and FQNEAQ (reference sequence). V lost 7 bases, J lost 7 bases, and 17 bases lay in between. The CDR3 runs to 13 residues. The CDR3 loop is CASTPPAVEEQYF. DNA of the CDR3: TGTGCCAGCACCCCCCCGGCGGTGGAGGAGCAGTACTTC. The variable domain in full, with the rest retrieved from reference TRBV7-9 and TRBJ2-7, is DTGVSQNPRHKITKRGQNVTFRCDPISEHNRLYWYRQTLGQGPEFLTYFQNEAQLEKSRLLSDRFSAERPKGSFSTLEIQRTEQGDSAMYLCASTPPAVEEQYFGPGTRLTVT.

The chain joins TRBV20-1 to TRBJ1-3, with D hard to call. Trimming stripped 6 bases from V and 0 bases from J, with 9 bases between. The V gene's germline CDR1 is DFQATT and CDR2 SNEGSKA (reference sequence). The CDR3 has 13 amino acids. The CDR3 coding sequence is TGCAGTGCCCGACGGTCCTCTGGAAACACCATATATTTT. Translating it yields CSARRSSGNTIYF.

This clonotype was picked up a small number of times. The chain carries TRBV27 and TRBJ1-5; D is possibly TRBD1 (5 bases). V was pared by 3 bases and J by 4 bases, with 10 bases between. CDR1 is MNHEY and CDR2 is SMNVEV in the germline V gene (reference sequence). The CDR3 loop spans 14 amino acids. Here the CDR3 DNA reads TGTGCCAGCAGTTTTTTGGAGGGGAATCAGCCCCAGCATTTT. It yields the protein CASSFLEGNQPQHF.

This clonotype was recorded many times. This chain joins TRBV3-1 and TRBJ2-3; TRBD2 agrees at 11 bases. This CDR3 region has 14 residues. Germline CDR1 reads LGHDT; CDR2 reads YNNKEL (reference sequence). V lost 6 bases and J lost 5; bases outside the gene matches: 4. CDR3 region: CASSLAGGEDTQYF. The CDR3 nucleotides read TGTGCCAGCAGTCTAGCGGGAGGAGAAGATACGCAGTATTTT.

In this sample, this clonotype turned up many times. For the CDR3, the DNA is TGTGCCAGCAGCCCTGGGTCAGTTTCTTCTGAAAAACTGTTTTTT. This gives the protein CASSPGSVSSEKLFF. The chain uses TRBV28 and TRBJ1-4, with D unclear. This CDR3 contains 15 residues. Between the trimmed V and J ends, which lost 6 bases and 7 bases, there was a span of 18 bases. Germline assignment: CDR1 MDHEN and CDR2 SYDVKM.

This clonotype has at least ten counts. This chain connects TRBV6-5 to TRBJ2-4; 8 bases are a match to TRBD1. In germline, CDR1 is MNHEY, CDR2 SVGAGI. This CDR3 is 13 amino acids long. The V and J ends lost 4 bases and 9 bases, in that order; junction bases with no gene match: 5. The CDR3 DNA reads as TGTGCCAGCAGTTTAGGACAGGGTGGCATTCAGTACTTC. It yields the protein CASSLGQGGIQYF.